This section outlines one T cell receptor beta chain sequence together with its context. Antigen unknown. This sample was included in a study of T cell clones after liver transplantation. General observations from the study: Conclusions were preliminary, with small, heterogeneous patient groups. Graft donor-reactive T cells possibly entered the graft instead of undergoing deletion. Compared with third party-reactive sequences, donor-reactive ones declined more, independent of withdrawal success.

The CDR3 totals 12 residues. Per the germline V gene, CDR1 is GTSNPN and CDR2 is SVGIG (reference sequence). The V gene lost 5 bases and the J gene lost 4 bases, with 9 bases spanning the gap. Generated by immunoSEQ multiplex PCR, the TCRdb table keeps only in-frame clones and is missing some. This sample has around 30,000 clones, with around 96% found just once. The receptor comes from a human patient who received a liver transplant. Some T cells may be graft donor cells. The chain employs TRBV30 and TRBJ1-3; D remains unclear. Sequenced here: CD8+ T cells from blood, sampled 12 months after liver transplant. The DNA of the CDR3 is TGTGCCTGGGGGCCGAAAGGAAACACCATATATTTT. This translates into CAWGPKGNTIYF.